The clone carrying this T cell receptor beta chain has just a few counts. Its antigen is currently unknown. The record originates from a study of blood T cells in healthy people across ages. General observations from the study: Greater diversity and more naive CD4+ cells were seen in long-lived donors than in aged donors. When one million T cells were used, diversity estimates were thought to be underestimates. Naive T cell percentage by flow cytometry tracked strongly with beta diversity.

Germline CDR1 and CDR2: MGHDK and SYGVNS. This CDR3 comprises 14 residues. The V and J ends lost 8 bases and 5 bases, in that order; junction bases with no gene match: 11. A sample-barcoded 5' primer and a J-beta primer mix were used in a second PCR of roughly 7 to 11 cycles. MiXCR was run by TCRdb on the 5' RACE reads, yielding one entry per CDR3 protein. The data contain about 1.5 million distinct CDR3 sequences, roughly two fifths of them singletons. The chain carries TRBV25-1 and TRBJ1-2; TRBD1 agrees at 7 bases. The sequence was collected from a woman aged 18-30 years in good health. Sequencing was performed on blood. This chain's CDR3 is CASSSTGTMYGYTF. For the CDR3, the DNA is TGTGCCAGCTCCTCGACAGGGACTATGTATGGCTACACCTTC.